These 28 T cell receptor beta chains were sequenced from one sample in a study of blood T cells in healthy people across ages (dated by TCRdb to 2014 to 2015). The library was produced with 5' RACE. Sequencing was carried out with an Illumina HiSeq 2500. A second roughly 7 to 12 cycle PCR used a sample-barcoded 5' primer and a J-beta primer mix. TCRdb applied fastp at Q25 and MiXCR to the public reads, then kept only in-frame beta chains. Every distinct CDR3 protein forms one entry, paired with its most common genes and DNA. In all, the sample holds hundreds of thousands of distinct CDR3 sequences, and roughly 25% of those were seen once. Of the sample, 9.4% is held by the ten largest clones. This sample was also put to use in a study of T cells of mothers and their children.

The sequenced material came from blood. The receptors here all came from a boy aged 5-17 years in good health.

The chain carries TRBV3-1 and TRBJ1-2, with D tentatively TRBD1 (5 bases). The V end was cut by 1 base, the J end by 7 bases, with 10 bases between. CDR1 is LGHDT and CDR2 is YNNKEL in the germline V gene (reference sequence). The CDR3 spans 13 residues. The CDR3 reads CASSQGIGTGYTF. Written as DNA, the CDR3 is TGTGCCAGCAGCCAAGGGATAGGGACTGGCTACACCTTC. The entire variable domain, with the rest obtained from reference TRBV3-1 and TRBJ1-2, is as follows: DTAVSQTPKYLVTQMGNDKSIKCEQNLGHDTMYWYKQDSKKFLKIMFSYNNKELIINETVPNRFSPKSPDKAHLNLHINSLELGDSAVYFCASSQGIGTGYTFGSGTRLTVV.

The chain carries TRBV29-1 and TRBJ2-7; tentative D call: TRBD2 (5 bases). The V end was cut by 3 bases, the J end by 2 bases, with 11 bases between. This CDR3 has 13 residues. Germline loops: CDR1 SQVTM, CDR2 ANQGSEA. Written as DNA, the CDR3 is TGCAGCGTTGAGGGGAGAGAAGCCTACGAGCAGTACTTC. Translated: CSVEGREAYEQYF.

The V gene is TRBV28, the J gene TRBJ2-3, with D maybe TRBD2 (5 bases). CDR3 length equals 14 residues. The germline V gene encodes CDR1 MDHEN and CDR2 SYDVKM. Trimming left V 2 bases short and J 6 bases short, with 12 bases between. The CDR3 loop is CASSLRIGGDTQYF. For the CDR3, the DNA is TGTGCCAGCAGTTTACGAATAGGCGGGGATACGCAGTATTTT.

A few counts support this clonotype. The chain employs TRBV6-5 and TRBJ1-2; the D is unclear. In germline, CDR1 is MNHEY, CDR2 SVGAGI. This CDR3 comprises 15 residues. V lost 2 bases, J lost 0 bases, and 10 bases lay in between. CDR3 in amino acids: CASSYTGSANYGYTF. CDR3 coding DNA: TGTGCCAGCAGTTACACCGGTTCAGCTAACTATGGCTACACCTTC.

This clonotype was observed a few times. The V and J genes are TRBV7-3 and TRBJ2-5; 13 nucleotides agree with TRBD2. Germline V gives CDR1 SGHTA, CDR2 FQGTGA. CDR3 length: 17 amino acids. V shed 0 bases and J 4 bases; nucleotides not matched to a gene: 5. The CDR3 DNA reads TGTGCCAGCAGCTTAACTGGCCGGACTAGCGGGGGAGAGACCCAGTACTTC. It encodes CASSLTGRTSGGETQYF.

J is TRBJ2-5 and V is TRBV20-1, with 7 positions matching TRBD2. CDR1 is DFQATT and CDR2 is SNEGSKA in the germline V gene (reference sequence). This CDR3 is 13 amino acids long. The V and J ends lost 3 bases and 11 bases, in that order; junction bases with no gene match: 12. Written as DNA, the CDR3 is TGCAGTGCTAGCATGCCAGGAGGGGAGGGGCAGTACTTC. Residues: CSASMPGGEGQYF.

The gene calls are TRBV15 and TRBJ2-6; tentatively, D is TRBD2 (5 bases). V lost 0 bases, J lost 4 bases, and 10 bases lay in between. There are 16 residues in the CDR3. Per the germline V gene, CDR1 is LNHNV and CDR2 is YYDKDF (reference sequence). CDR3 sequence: CATSRDVDSGANVLTF. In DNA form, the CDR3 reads TGTGCCACCAGCAGAGATGTGGACTCGGGGGCCAACGTCCTGACTTTC. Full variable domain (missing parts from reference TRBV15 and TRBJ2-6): DAMVIQNPRYQVTQFGKPVTLSCSQTLNHNVMYWYQQKSSQAPKLLFHYYDKDFNNEADTPDNFQSRRPNTSFCFLDIRSPGLGDTAMYLCATSRDVDSGANVLTFGAGSRLTVL.

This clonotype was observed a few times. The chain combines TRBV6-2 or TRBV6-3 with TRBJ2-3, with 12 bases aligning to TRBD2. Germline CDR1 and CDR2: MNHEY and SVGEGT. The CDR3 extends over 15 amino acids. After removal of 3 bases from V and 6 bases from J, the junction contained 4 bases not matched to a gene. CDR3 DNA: TGTGCCAGCAGTTATCTAGCGGGGGGGCTGGATACGCAGTATTTT. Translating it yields CASSYLAGGLDTQYF.

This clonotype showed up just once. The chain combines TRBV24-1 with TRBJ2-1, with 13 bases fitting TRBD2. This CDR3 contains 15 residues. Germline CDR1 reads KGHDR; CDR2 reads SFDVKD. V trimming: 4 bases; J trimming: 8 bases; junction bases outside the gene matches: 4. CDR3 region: CATSEPTSGRDEQFF. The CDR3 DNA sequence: TGTGCCACCAGTGAGCCAACTAGCGGGAGGGATGAGCAGTTCTTC.

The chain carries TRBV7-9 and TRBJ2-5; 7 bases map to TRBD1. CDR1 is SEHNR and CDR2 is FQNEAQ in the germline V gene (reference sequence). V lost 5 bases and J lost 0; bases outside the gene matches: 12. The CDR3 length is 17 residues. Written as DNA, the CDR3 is TGTGCCAGCAGCCCCGATCCACACAGGGGTCACCAAGAGACCCAGTACTTC. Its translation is CASSPDPHRGHQETQYF.

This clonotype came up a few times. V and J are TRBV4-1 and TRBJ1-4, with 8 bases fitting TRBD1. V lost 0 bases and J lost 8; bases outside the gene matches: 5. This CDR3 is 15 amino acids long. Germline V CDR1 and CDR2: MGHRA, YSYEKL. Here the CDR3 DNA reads TGCGCCAGCAGCCAAGAATCAGGGGGCGAGGAAAAACTGTTTTTT. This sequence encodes CASSQESGGEEKLFF.

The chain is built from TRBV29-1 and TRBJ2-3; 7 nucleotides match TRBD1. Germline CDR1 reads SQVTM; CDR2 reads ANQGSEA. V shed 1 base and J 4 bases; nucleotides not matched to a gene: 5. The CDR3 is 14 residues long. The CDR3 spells CSVEGDTGADTQYF. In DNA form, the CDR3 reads TGCAGCGTTGAAGGGGACACAGGGGCAGATACGCAGTATTTT.

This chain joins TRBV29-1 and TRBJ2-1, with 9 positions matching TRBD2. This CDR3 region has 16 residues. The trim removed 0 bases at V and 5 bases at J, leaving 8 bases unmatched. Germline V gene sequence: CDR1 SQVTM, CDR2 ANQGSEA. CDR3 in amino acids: CSVEDLVAGVDNEQFF. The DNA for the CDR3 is TGCAGCGTTGAAGATCTTGTAGCGGGAGTAGACAATGAGCAGTTCTTC.

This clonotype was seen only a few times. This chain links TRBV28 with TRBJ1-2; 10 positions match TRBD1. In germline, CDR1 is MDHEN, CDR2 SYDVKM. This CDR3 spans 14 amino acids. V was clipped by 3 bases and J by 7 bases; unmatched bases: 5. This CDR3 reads CASSFMGQGFGYTF. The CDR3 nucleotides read TGTGCCAGCAGTTTCATGGGACAGGGGTTTGGCTACACCTTC.

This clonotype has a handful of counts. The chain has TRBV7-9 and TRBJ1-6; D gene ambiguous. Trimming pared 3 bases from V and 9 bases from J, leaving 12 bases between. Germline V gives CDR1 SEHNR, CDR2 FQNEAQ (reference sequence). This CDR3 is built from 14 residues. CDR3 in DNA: TGTGCCAGCAGCTTTACGGGCCCGAGTTCACCCCTCCACTTT. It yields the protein CASSFTGPSSPLHF. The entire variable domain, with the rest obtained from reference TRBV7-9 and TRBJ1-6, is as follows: DTGVSQNPRHKITKRGQNVTFRCDPISEHNRLYWYRQTLGQGPEFLTYFQNEAQLEKSRLLSDRFSAERPKGSFSTLEIQRTEQGDSAMYLCASSFTGPSSPLHFGNGTRLTVT.

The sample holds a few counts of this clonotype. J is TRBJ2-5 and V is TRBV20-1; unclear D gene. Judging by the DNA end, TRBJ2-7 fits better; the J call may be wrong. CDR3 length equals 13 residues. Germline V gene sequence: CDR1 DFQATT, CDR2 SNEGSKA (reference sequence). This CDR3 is CSATLGEHYEQYF. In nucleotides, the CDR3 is TGCAGTGCCACACTTGGGGAACACTACGAGCAGTACTTC.

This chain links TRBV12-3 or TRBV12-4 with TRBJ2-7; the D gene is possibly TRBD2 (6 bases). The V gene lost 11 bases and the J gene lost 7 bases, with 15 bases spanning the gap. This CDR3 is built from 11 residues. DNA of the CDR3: TGTGCCCGCGGACCTGGGGGGGAGCAGTACTTC. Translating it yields CARGPGGEQYF.

CDR3 in amino acids: CASSLEGQNYGYTF. The DNA of the CDR3 is TGCGCCAGCAGCTTGGAGGGGCAGAACTATGGCTACACCTTC. This chain links TRBV5-1 with TRBJ1-2, with D perhaps matching TRBD1 (5 bases). Trimming shortened V by 0 bases and J by 2 bases, and 8 bases separated the two germline ends. The CDR3 sequence is 14 residues long. Germline values: CDR1 SGHRS, CDR2 YFSETQ.

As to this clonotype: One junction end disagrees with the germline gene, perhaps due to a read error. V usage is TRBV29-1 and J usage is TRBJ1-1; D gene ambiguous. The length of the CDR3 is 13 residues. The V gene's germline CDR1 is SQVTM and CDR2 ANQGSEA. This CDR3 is CGVVAALNTEAFF. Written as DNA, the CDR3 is TGCGGCGTTGTGGCGGCATTGAACACTGAAGCTTTCTTT.

The CDR3 nucleotides are TGCAGTGCTCGATCGGCGGGTACGGATACGCAGTATTTT. This sequence encodes CSARSAGTDTQYF. This sequence joins TRBV20-1 and TRBJ2-3; weak D call: TRBD2 (5 bases). Germline assignment: CDR1 DFQATT and CDR2 SNEGSKA (reference sequence). Trimming removed 5 bases at V and 6 bases at J, with 15 bases between. CDR3 length equals 13 residues.

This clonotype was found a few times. The CDR3 bases are TGTGCCAGCAGTTTAGTCGGTTTGGCAGCAGAATACAATGAGCAGTTCTTC. Amino acid sequence: CASSLVGLAAEYNEQFF. The chain has TRBV12-3 or TRBV12-4 and TRBJ2-1, with D hard to call. Trimming left V 1 base short and J 4 bases short, with 17 bases between. There are 17 residues in the CDR3.

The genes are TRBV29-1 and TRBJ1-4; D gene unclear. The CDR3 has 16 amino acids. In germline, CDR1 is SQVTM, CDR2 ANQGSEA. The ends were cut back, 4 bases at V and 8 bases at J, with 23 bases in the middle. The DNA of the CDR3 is TGCAGCGTTGCCCTACTCGACCGGAACAAACGGGAAAAACTGTTTTTT. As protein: CSVALLDRNKREKLFF.

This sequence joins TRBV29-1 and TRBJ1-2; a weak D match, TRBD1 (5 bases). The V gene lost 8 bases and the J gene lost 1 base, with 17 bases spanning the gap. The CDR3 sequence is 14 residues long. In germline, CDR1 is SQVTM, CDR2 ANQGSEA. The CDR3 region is CSHLRADNNYGYTF. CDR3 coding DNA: TGCAGCCACCTCCGCGCGGACAATAACTATGGCTACACCTTC.

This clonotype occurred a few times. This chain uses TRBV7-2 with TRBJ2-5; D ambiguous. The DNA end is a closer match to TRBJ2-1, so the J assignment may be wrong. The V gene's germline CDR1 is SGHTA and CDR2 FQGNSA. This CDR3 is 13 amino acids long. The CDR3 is CASSLHYVNEQFF. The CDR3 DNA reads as TGTGCCAGCAGCTTACATTACGTCAATGAGCAGTTCTTC.

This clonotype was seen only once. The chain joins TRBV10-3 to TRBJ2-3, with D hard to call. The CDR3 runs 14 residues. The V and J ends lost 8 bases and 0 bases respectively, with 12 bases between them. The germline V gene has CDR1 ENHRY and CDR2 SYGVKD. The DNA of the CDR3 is TGTGCCATCCGCCTTGAGGCCAGCACAGATACGCAGTATTTT. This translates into CAIRLEASTDTQYF.

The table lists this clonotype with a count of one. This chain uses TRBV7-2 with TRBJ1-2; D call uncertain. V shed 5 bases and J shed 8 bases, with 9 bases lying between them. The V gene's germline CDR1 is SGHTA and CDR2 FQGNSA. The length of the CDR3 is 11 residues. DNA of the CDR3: TGTGCCAGCAGCGGATACGAAGGCTACACCTTC. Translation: CASSGYEGYTF.

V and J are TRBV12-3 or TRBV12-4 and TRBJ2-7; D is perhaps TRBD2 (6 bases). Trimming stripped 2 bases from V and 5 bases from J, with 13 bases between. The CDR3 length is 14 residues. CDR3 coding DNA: TGTGCCAGCAGTTTAACGGGAGTATCCGACGAGCAGTACTTC. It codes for CASSLTGVSDEQYF.

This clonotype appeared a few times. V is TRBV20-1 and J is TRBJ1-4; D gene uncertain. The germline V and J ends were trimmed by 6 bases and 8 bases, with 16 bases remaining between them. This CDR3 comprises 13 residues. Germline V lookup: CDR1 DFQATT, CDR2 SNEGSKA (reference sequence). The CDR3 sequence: CSARRGLGEKLFF. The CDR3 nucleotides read TGCAGTGCCAGGCGGGGTTTAGGAGAAAAACTGTTTTTT.